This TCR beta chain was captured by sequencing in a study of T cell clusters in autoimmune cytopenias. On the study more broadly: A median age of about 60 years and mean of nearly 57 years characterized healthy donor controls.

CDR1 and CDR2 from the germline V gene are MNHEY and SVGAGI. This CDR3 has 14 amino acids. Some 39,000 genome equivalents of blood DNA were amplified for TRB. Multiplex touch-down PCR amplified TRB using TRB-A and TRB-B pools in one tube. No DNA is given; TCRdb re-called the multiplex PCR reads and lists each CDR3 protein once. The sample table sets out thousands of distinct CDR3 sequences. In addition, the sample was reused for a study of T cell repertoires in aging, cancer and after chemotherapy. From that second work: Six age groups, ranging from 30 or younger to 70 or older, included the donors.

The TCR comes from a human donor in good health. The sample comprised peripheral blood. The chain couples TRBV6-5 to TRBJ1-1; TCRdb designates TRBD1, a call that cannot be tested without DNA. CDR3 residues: CASSPRGLITEAFF.